This T cell receptor (beta chain) was sequenced during a study of vaccination effects on CD4 cells after COVID-19. A word on this clone: Its antigen is undetermined.

The CDR3 runs 16 residues. J lost 8 bases, V lost 8 bases, and 20 bases had no gene match. In germline, CDR1 is MDHEN, CDR2 SYDVKM. Data came from immunoSEQ multiplex PCR; TCRdb stores just in-frame clones and leaves some out. The table lists approximately 82,000 clones, 60% to 80% of them singletons. Peptide-pool stimulation followed by sequencing identified expanded antigen-specific CD4+ clonotypes in the ViraFEST assay. The culture ran for roughly ten days before CD4+ T cells were isolated. The healthy vaccine recipients, who had no prior SARS-CoV-2 infection, showed negative nucleocapsid antibodies. A half-medium replacement with IL-2 medium was carried out on days 3 and 7.

This receptor was identified in a human donor who received a COVID-19 vaccine. Sample: CD4+ T cells from PBMCs cultured with HCoV-229E spike peptides, taken before COVID-19 vaccination. The chain has TRBV28 and TRBJ1-2, with 7 bases aligning to TRBD1. In DNA, the CDR3 is TGTGCCAGCTCCTACTCAGAGGGGGCAACTTCACAGGGCTACACCTTC. This encodes CASSYSEGATSQGYTF.